This T cell receptor (beta chain) was captured by sequencing in a study of cytomegalovirus exposure and HLA in healthy donors (dated by TCRdb to between 2016 and 2019). Concerning the study at large: An earlier analysis of 587 of the donors reported 250 to 300 Gb of sequence data and 100 million to 130 million unique TCR beta sequences from about 179 million T cells. An early release covering about 600 HLA-typed donors comprised roughly 300 gigabases of sequencing data and 85 million to 100 million unique TCR sequences. Of the approximately 400 genotyped donors, approximately 83% fell in the genetic ancestry cluster associated with self-reported Caucasian donors. The study aimed to test whether signatures of past pathogen exposure could be identified by cataloging public T cell receptors. The study used immunosequencing to profile the T cell repertoires of about 670 subjects and linked those repertoires to cytomegalovirus serostatus. Besides the first cohort of 550 to 750 subjects, a separate validation cohort made up of 120 different subjects was used. High-throughput TCR immunosequencing, statistical association of individual TCRs with disease status, and machine learning were combined to predict cytomegalovirus infection status. To study patterns of TCR occurrence, a later analysis re-analyzed previously published TCR beta repertoires from around 670 donors and added high-resolution HLA genotyping. Rather than using new phenotypic data, the later analysis identified candidate immune exposures from TCR beta sequences and from how often those sequences occurred across donors. In an earlier analysis of roughly 580 of the donors, high-throughput TCR beta sequencing was used to judge whether each TCR beta V gene segment behaved as functional or pseudogenic. Donor age, sex, ethnicity and CMV serostatus were compiled alongside the repertoire data. In a later genetic analysis, genome-wide SNP genotypes for about three fifths of the roughly 670 donors were used, and that subset was treated as a discovery cohort. Every discovery cohort repertoire had been produced on one sequencing platform. HLA typing included class I and class II loci at four-digit resolution. Typing coverage varied by locus: about 629-630 donors for A, B, C, DRB1 and DQB1; 522 for DQA1; over 600 for DPA1; around 490 for DPB1. Roughly 5 DR-DQ haplotypes were handled as single units for association and clustering, since linkage in the cohort was strong. Across 398 genotyped donors of the cohort, an average of approximately 240,000 unique TCR beta nucleotide sequences per donor were sequenced, and roughly a sixth of those sequences were non-productive. The paper's findings and limits, for the study overall: Most TCR sequences were seen in very few donors, while some public TCRs were found in many individuals. A later genetic analysis reported fewer N-insertions in productive TCRs among donors in an Asian-associated ancestry cluster than the roughly 620-donor mean. In both the original and validation cohorts, the classifier was reported to diagnose cytomegalovirus status with high specificity and sensitivity. A total of 150 to 200 TCR beta chains were listed by the study as associated with cytomegalovirus. Linkage disequilibrium might explain the correlated functional status among segregating V segments, but an unknown experimental factor could not be ruled out. In this cohort, only TCR beta chains were sequenced, and detectable features were limited by the absence of alpha or paired-chain data. In an earlier analysis of about 550 of the donors, most TCR beta V segments were observed in productive rearrangements about 90% or about 30% of the time, broadly matching IMGT annotations. In a later genetic analysis, a missense DCLRE1C variant was associated with V-gene and J-gene trimming of TCR beta chains, and the association was replicated in an independent cohort. A further reported finding was that TCR beta sequences accurately predicted the HLA-A and HLA-B alleles for most subjects in the first cohort. In a later analysis, TCR association rates were found to vary across HLA loci, with the most associated TCRs seen for DRB1 alleles and the fewest for HLA-C alleles. In a later analysis, several top co-occurrence clusters were reported to appear linked to parvovirus B19, influenza, CMV and Epstein-Barr virus. A few of the identified cytomegalovirus-associated TCR beta chains were confirmed in vitro to be specific for cytomegalovirus antigens. It was suggested by the authors that the approach could potentially be generalized to other disease states and immunological phenotypes. For the cohort, immune exposure information was limited to CMV serostatus. HLA typing was unavailable for some donors at each locus, so association tests used only the typed subset. Most CMV-associated TCR beta chains appeared to be HLA-restricted in a later analysis, and the HLA associations seemed to be driven largely by CMV exposure. Compared with equally common non-associated chains, HLA-associated TCR beta chains in a later analysis were more clonally expanded and had lower generation probabilities. A group of highly shared sequence variants was considered likely to be a technical artifact of the sequencing pipeline. Over 15 rarely observed V segments, including chromosome 9 orphons, were excluded from the earlier analysis of just under 600 of the donors because counts were too low. At a false discovery rate of 0.05, a later analysis linked some 17,000 TCR beta sequences to specific HLA alleles. Strong co-occurrence of HLA alleles, especially DR and DQ, made assigning TCR associations to individual alleles difficult. Roughly uniform sequencing depth across donors was assumed in presence/absence analyses, although this assumption may not hold.

On this clone: This receptor's antigen is unknown. No much larger clone exists at a distance of one base, and base qualities are not known.

The library was obtained by the immunoSEQ multiplex PCR assay. For the multiplex PCR, a mixture combining 60 forward primers for TCR Vbeta segments and 13 reverse primers for TCR Jbeta segments was used. Amplification of the CDR3 region of rearranged TCR beta genes was performed with a multiplex PCR assay on genomic DNA. The Illumina HiSeq System was used to sequence the amplified TCR beta libraries as 87-base-pair reads. The paper's processing steps were these. A later analysis tallied some 79 million unique TCR beta chains across the 610 or so repertoires, and about 12 million of those chains were shared by two or more donors. A nearest-neighbor algorithm error-corrected the raw reads and collapsed the reads into unique sequences, merging closely related sequences to remove PCR and sequencing errors. Alignment of CDR3 sequences to IMGT reference sequences was used to assign V, D and J gene segments. For a sequence to be retained, a match of at least six nucleotides to both a V gene segment and a J gene segment was required. A rearrangement was called productive if the CDR3 had no stop codons and remained in frame with V and J, and every other rearrangement was called non-productive. CDR3 was defined according to IMGT convention as the region running from the second conserved V-encoded cysteine to the conserved J-encoded phenylalanine. The earlier analysis of fewer than 700 of the donors excluded sequences that lacked an unambiguous match to a single V gene segment. In an earlier analysis of several hundred of the donors, V segments were called functional above 56.7% productive rearrangements and were called segregating when the between-donor standard deviation exceeded 5%. A statistical classification framework was built for diagnosing cytomegalovirus status from the catalog of TCR beta chain sequences. V and J gene assignment, in a later analysis, came from comparing TCR nucleotide sequences with IMGT/GENE-DB human TR gene sequences. A later analysis assigned CDR3 sequences and most-parsimonious VDJ recombination scenarios with the TCRdist pipeline. In a later analysis, each TCR beta chain was defined by its CDR3 amino acid sequence together with its V-gene family, and reads without a unique V-gene family were excluded. To address suspected cross-contamination and a sequencing artifact, a later analysis removed approximately 590 highly shared, low-generation-probability nucleotide sequences. In a later analysis, a clonal expansion index was calculated for each public chain from normalized within-repertoire ranks of inferred template counts. In a later analysis, generation probabilities were computed with a VDJ recombination model fitted to out-of-frame rearrangements, and the resulting probabilities were checked against IGoR. Hypergeometric tests were used in a later analysis to score TCR-TCR, TCR-HLA and TCR-CMV co-occurrence, with a repertoire-size bias correction applied to the TCR pairs. In a later analysis, false discovery rates were estimated by permuting HLA or CMV assignments 20 times. In a later analysis, co-occurring TCRs were grouped using DBSCAN, with TCRdist sequence similarity added in when clustering inside HLA-allele-positive subsets. For co-occurrence clustering, repertoires with fewer than 30,000 or more than 120,000 public chains were excluded, along with four to six repertoires with anomalous nucleotide sharing. In its TCRdb copy, this immuneACCESS table keeps in-frame sequences only and misses some clones. Where compared with another copy, unresolved V genes explain less than half of these, and the others have no known cause. V and J calls and clone size follow that table, whereas D and trimming were derived from the DNA. Present in this sample are around 300,000 clones, just over 70% of which were seen just once. The ten largest make up under 3% of the sample.

In total, 630 or so healthy bone marrow donors made up the cohort. At the time of sampling, all cohort members were nominally healthy, though unrecorded immune exposures were likely present. The donor tested CMV seronegative, placing the donor among the 300 to 400 seronegative members of the cohort. A peripheral blood sample was provided by each donor, and peripheral blood mononuclear cells were used for TCR beta sequencing. The Qiagen DNeasy Blood Extraction Kit was used to extract genomic DNA from the blood cell samples. Sequenced sample: PBMCs. The sequence came from a female donor in good health and CMV-seronegative.

CDR3 loop: CASSETWQGGWPQHF. The sequenced DNA: TGTGCCAGCAGTGAAACCTGGCAGGGGGGTTGGCCCCAGCATTTT. The chain joins TRBV6-1 to TRBJ1-5, with 7 central nucleotides matching TRBD1. The cysteine opens and the phenylalanine closes a CDR3 of 15 amino acids. The DNA shown is the 45-base CDR3, in frame from base 1. From V the trimming removes 2 bases and from J it removes 9 bases, while the gene matches leave 10 bases of the junction unaccounted for. CDR1 and CDR2 are read off the germline V gene as MNHNS and SASEGT.